These 32 T cell receptor beta chains were all obtained from the same sample, sequenced in a study of blood T cell repertoires in COVID-19. Clones were read by immunoSEQ multiplex PCR, and TCRdb kept only the in-frame ones, dropping some. The sample includes fewer than 150,000 clones, 80% to 85% seen only once; the top ten take around 13%. Sequencing was done on a sample of peripheral blood. The receptors shown here come from a woman aged 25 to 39 who had recovered from COVID-19.

The chain recombines TRBV25-1 with TRBJ1-1; D is possibly TRBD1 (5 bases). The V gene lost 8 bases and the J gene lost 0 bases, with 10 bases spanning the gap. There are 13 residues in the CDR3. In germline, CDR1 is MGHDK, CDR2 SYGVNS. In nucleotides, the CDR3 is TGTGCCAGCGCAGGGTGGATGAACACTGAAGCTTTCTTT. It translates to CASAGWMNTEAFF. Using reference TRBV25-1 and TRBJ1-1 for the parts outside the CDR3, the full variable domain is EADIYQTPRYLVIGTGKKITLECSQTMGHDKMYWYQQDPGMELHLIHYSYGVNSTEKGDLSSESTVSRIRTEHFPLTLESARPSHTSQYLCASAGWMNTEAFFGQGTRLTVV.

This CDR3 is CASSPSYGYTF. The CDR3 DNA is TGTGCCAGCAGCCCGAGCTATGGCTACACCTTC. This chain joins TRBV11-2 and TRBJ1-2, with D uncertain. The CDR3 is 11 amino acids. The germline V and J ends were trimmed by 5 bases and 4 bases, with 5 bases remaining between them. CDR1 and CDR2 from the germline V gene are SGHAT and FQNNGV.

This chain joins TRBV9 and TRBJ2-7, with TRBD2 as a possible D gene (7 bases). Trimming pared 0 bases from V and 7 bases from J, leaving 20 bases between. Germline CDR1 and CDR2: SGDLS and YYNGEE. The CDR3 has 16 amino acids. CDR3 loop: CASSVGSGQGTKEQYF. The CDR3 nucleotides are TGTGCCAGCAGCGTAGGGTCTGGGCAGGGGACTAAGGAGCAGTACTTC.

This clone was seen a handful of times. The chain employs TRBV12-3 or TRBV12-4 and TRBJ2-7; D not resolved. This CDR3 is built from 13 residues. Trimming shortened V by 2 bases and J by 3 bases, and 8 bases separated the two germline ends. In nucleotides, the CDR3 is TGTGCCAGCAGTTTACGGGTTTTCTACGAGCAGTACTTC. It codes for CASSLRVFYEQYF.

The table lists this clone with a count of one. The rearrangement links TRBV7-9 to TRBJ2-7; 10 positions agree with TRBD1. CDR1 SEHNR and CDR2 FQNEAQ come from the germline V gene (reference sequence). This CDR3 has 12 amino acids. CDR3 residues: CASSQDRGQTSV. Here the CDR3 DNA reads TGTGCCAGCAGCCAAGACAGGGGGCAAACTTCCGTC.

This clone came up many times. The chain joins TRBV11-2 to TRBJ2-3; D perhaps matches TRBD2 (6 bases). CDR3 size: 15 residues. Per the germline V gene, CDR1 is SGHAT and CDR2 is FQNNGV. Trimming took off 5 bases at V and 1 base at J, with 13 bases between the two ends. The CDR3 sequence: CASSPRREGTDTQYF. The CDR3 DNA sequence: TGTGCCAGCAGCCCCAGGCGGGAAGGCACAGATACGCAGTATTTT.

The J gene is TRBJ1-2, the V gene TRBV5-6; D might be TRBD1 (6 bases). CDR3 length: 12 residues. Germline loops: CDR1 SGHDT, CDR2 YYEEEE. The germline V and J ends were trimmed by 0 bases and 7 bases, with 7 bases remaining between them. CDR3 in DNA: TGTGCCAGCAGCTTGGTGGGGGCTGGCTACACCTTC. Translating it yields CASSLVGAGYTF. Complete variable domain (other parts from reference TRBV5-6 and TRBJ1-2): DAGVTQSPTHLIKTRGQQVTLRCSPKSGHDTVSWYQQALGQGPQFIFQYYEEEERQRGNFPDRFSGHQFPNYSSELNVNALLLGDSALYLCASSLVGAGYTFGSGTRLTVV.

With regard to this clone: The junction differs from germline at one of its ends, possibly a read error. The chain is built from TRBV7-7 and TRBJ2-3, with 7 bases matching TRBD2. Germline CDR1 is SSHAT and CDR2 is FNYEAQ (reference sequence). This CDR3 comprises 14 residues. The chain's CDR3 is CASSLTGGTDTQYF. The CDR3 region has the DNA TGTGCTAGCAGCTTAACGGGGGGTACAGATACGCAGTATTTT. Supplemented by reference TRBV7-7 and TRBJ2-3, the full variable domain reads GAGVSQSPRYKVTKRGQDVTLRCDPISSHATLYWYQQALGQGPEFLTYFNYEAQPDKSGLPSDRFSAERPEGSISTLTIQRTEQRDSAMYRCASSLTGGTDTQYFGPGTRLTVL.

The chain is built from TRBV6-6 and TRBJ2-1; 12 bases line up with TRBD1. The CDR3 extends over 20 amino acids. With V trimmed by 5 bases and J by 10 bases, 24 bases remained unmatched. From germline, CDR1 is MNHNY and CDR2 SVGAGI (reference sequence). The CDR3 protein is CASSRSYRDRGLLVPWEQFF. In DNA form, the CDR3 reads TGTGCCAGCAGTCGTTCCTACCGGGACAGGGGGCTTTTGGTGCCATGGGAGCAGTTCTTC.

The J gene is TRBJ1-2, the V gene TRBV18, with 7 bases fitting TRBD1. V was pared by 2 bases and J by 4 bases, with 1 base of the junction left unmatched. Germline CDR1 reads KGHSH; CDR2 reads LQKENI. The length of the CDR3 is 13 residues. The DNA for the CDR3 is TGTGCCAGCTCACCAGCAGGGGGCTATGGCTACACCTTC. Its protein product is CASSPAGGYGYTF.

The chain recombines TRBV6-5 with TRBJ1-5; D is perhaps TRBD1 (6 bases). V gave up 6 bases and J gave up 7 bases, with 10 bases separating them. This CDR3 is built from 12 residues. Per germline, CDR1 MNHEY and CDR2 SVGAGI. Here the CDR3 reads CASRNQGQPQHF. As DNA, the CDR3 is TGTGCCAGCAGAAACCAGGGGCAGCCCCAGCATTTT.

The V and J genes are TRBV6-1 and TRBJ1-3, with unresolved D. CDR3 length: 14 amino acids. Germline assignment: CDR1 MNHNS and CDR2 SASEGT. V shed 2 bases and J shed 1 base, with 6 bases lying between them. This CDR3 is CASSEQESGNTIYF. As DNA, the CDR3 is TGTGCCAGCAGTGAACAAGAGTCTGGAAACACCATATATTTT.

The chain recombines TRBV9 with TRBJ2-7; D remains ambiguous. This CDR3 contains 12 residues. V dropped 4 bases and J dropped 0 bases, with 5 bases sitting between them. CDR1 and CDR2 from the germline V gene are SGDLS and YYNGEE. The DNA of the CDR3 is TGTGCCAGCAGCTCGAGCTCCTACGAGCAGTACTTC. Amino acid sequence: CASSSSSYEQYF.

The rearrangement uses TRBV11-2 and TRBJ2-3, with D maybe TRBD2 (7 bases). The CDR3 is made up of 14 amino acids. Deletions cut 3 bases from V and 3 bases from J, with 10 bases between. CDR1 SGHAT and CDR2 FQNNGV come from the germline V gene. The CDR3 loop reads CASSFGGQTDTQYF. The CDR3 region has the DNA TGTGCCAGCAGCTTCGGGGGGCAGACAGATACGCAGTATTTT.

V usage is TRBV12-5 and J usage is TRBJ2-2; 9 nucleotides match TRBD1. The CDR3 runs 19 residues. The V gene end was trimmed by 5 bases and the J gene end by 2 bases; junction bases not matched to a gene: 15. CDR1 and CDR2 (germline): LGHNT, FRNRAP. The CDR3 DNA is TGTGCTAGTGGTACGGTCTCTAAACAGGGGGCGCGCAACACCGGGGAGCTGTTTTTT. Translated, it gives CASGTVSKQGARNTGELFF.

The chain couples TRBV6-4 to TRBJ1-6, with 7 nucleotides matching TRBD1. The V gene's germline CDR1 is MRHNA and CDR2 SNTAGT. V trimming: 6 bases; J trimming: 6 bases; junction bases outside the gene matches: 8. The CDR3 consists of 15 residues. The CDR3 DNA is TGTGCCAGCAGCCCGGACAGGAGAGGTAATTCACCCCTCCACTTT. Translation gives CASSPDRRGNSPLHF.

V gene TRBV19 combines with J gene TRBJ2-7; 9 bases fit TRBD1. The V gene end was trimmed by 5 bases and the J gene end by 3 bases; junction bases not matched to a gene: 8. CDR3 length: 15 residues. Germline values: CDR1 LNHDA, CDR2 SQIVND (reference sequence). CDR3 sequence: CASSLQGASIYEQYF. CDR3 nucleotide sequence: TGTGCCAGTAGTTTACAGGGGGCGAGCATCTACGAGCAGTACTTC.

This chain connects TRBV13 to TRBJ1-1, with D possibly matching TRBD1 (5 bases). CDR1 and CDR2 from the germline V gene are PRHDT and FYEKMQ (reference sequence). V lost 5 bases, J lost 2 bases, and 9 bases lay in between. The CDR3 length is 13 residues. CDR3 DNA: TGTGCCAGCAGCCAAGACAGTAACACTGAAGCTTTCTTT. Translation: CASSQDSNTEAFF. Filled out from reference TRBV13 and TRBJ1-1, the complete variable domain reads AAGVIQSPRHLIKEKRETATLKCYPIPRHDTVYWYQQGPGQDPQFLISFYEKMQSDKGSIPDRFSAQQFSDYHSELNMSSLELGDSALYFCASSQDSNTEAFFGQGTRLTVV.

The V gene is TRBV10-2, the J gene TRBJ1-6; no firm D call. V lost 4 bases and J lost 0, with 16 bases in between. Germline values: CDR1 WSHSY, CDR2 SAAADI. The CDR3 loop spans 18 amino acids. CDR3 nucleotide sequence: TGCGCCAGCAGTGTGGAGAACTTGGCCAGCTCCTATAATTCACCCCTCCACTTT. Amino acid sequence: CASSVENLASSYNSPLHF.

This clone has a handful of counts. The V and J genes are TRBV3-1 (or the pseudogene TRBV3-2) and TRBJ1-6; D is undetermined. Per germline, CDR1 LGHDT and CDR2 YNNKEL (reference sequence). The CDR3 extends over 15 amino acids. V lost 0 bases and J lost 10, with 13 bases in between. CDR3 amino acids: CASSQDEGRDSPLHF. Here the CDR3 DNA reads TGTGCCAGCAGCCAAGATGAAGGGAGAGACTCACCCCTCCACTTT.

V and J are TRBV5-1 and TRBJ2-5; 10 bases align to TRBD1. Germline assignment: CDR1 SGHRS and CDR2 YFSETQ. Trimming took 4 bases from V and 5 from J; bases not matched to a gene: 5. This CDR3 spans 14 amino acids. In DNA form, the CDR3 reads TGCGCCAGCAGCGAGGGACAGGGGAGCGAGACCCAGTACTTC. This translates into CASSEGQGSETQYF.

This chain links TRBV6-4 with TRBJ1-5; 7 nucleotides align to TRBD1. V was pared by 0 bases and J by 5 bases, with 13 bases of the junction left unmatched. The CDR3 sequence is 18 residues long. Germline values: CDR1 MRHNA, CDR2 SNTAGT. The CDR3 DNA follows: TGTGCCAGCAGTGACTCATACCGACAGGGAAGTAAGGATCAGCCCCAGCATTTT. Translating gives CASSDSYRQGSKDQPQHF.

The chain combines TRBV7-2 with TRBJ1-1, with 7 bases fitting TRBD1. The germline gives CDR1 SGHTA, CDR2 FQGNSA. V lost 5 bases, J lost 5 bases, and 5 bases stayed unmatched. The CDR3 runs 13 residues. In nucleotides, the CDR3 is TGTGCCAGCAGCACTTCGACAGGGACTGAAGCTTTCTTT. Residues: CASSTSTGTEAFF.

V is TRBV19 and J is TRBJ2-3, with D possibly matching TRBD2 (5 bases). This CDR3 has 15 amino acids. Germline lookup yields CDR1 LNHDA and CDR2 SQIVND (reference sequence). Trimming removed 3 bases from V and 2 bases from J, with 12 bases in between. The CDR3 DNA follows: TGTGCCAGTAGTATCCAGCGGAAGTCCACAGATACGCAGTATTTT. It translates to CASSIQRKSTDTQYF. Full variable domain (missing parts from reference TRBV19 and TRBJ2-3): DGGITQSPKYLFRKEGQNVTLSCEQNLNHDAMYWYRQDPGQGLRLIYYSQIVNDFQKGDIAEGYSVSREKKESFPLTVTSAQKNPTAFYLCASSIQRKSTDTQYFGPGTRLTVL.

The chain links TRBV6-5 to TRBJ2-7; 11 positions match TRBD2. There are 14 residues in the CDR3. The junction had 2 bases not matched to a gene; V was cut back by 6 bases and J by 1 base. Germline CDR1 reads MNHEY; CDR2 reads SVGAGI. The CDR3 sequence is CASRTSGTSYEQYF. The CDR3 coding sequence is TGTGCCAGCAGGACTAGCGGGACTTCCTACGAGCAGTACTTC.

This chain uses TRBV5-1 with TRBJ2-7; TRBD2 matches at 7 bases. The CDR3 loop spans 15 amino acids. CDR1 is SGHRS and CDR2 is YFSETQ in the germline V gene. The V and J ends lost 1 base and 3 bases, in that order; junction bases with no gene match: 7. The CDR3 reads CASSLWSSGDYEQYF. The CDR3 bases are TGCGCCAGCAGCTTGTGGTCTAGCGGCGACTACGAGCAGTACTTC.

The chain has TRBV27 and TRBJ2-1, with 10 bases aligning to TRBD2. CDR1 and CDR2 (germline): MNHEY, SMNVEV (reference sequence). The CDR3 is 15 amino acids. V shed 6 bases and J 4 bases; nucleotides not matched to a gene: 6. The CDR3 nucleotides are TGTGCCAGCAGCCCGGGACTAGCGCCTTACAATGAGCAGTTCTTC. It specifies CASSPGLAPYNEQFF.

V is TRBV4-1 and J is TRBJ1-5; TRBD1 matches 9 bases. CDR1 is MGHRA and CDR2 is YSYEKL in the germline V gene. The CDR3 sequence is 18 residues long. The junction had 7 bases not matched to a gene; V was cut back by 0 bases and J by 1 base. The CDR3 loop reads CASSQDLLTGGSNQPQHF. CDR3 DNA: TGCGCCAGCAGCCAAGATCTGTTGACAGGGGGAAGCAATCAGCCCCAGCATTTT.

The chain recombines TRBV28 with TRBJ1-3; D not certain. Germline CDR1 reads MDHEN; CDR2 reads SYDVKM. The V gene lost 3 bases and the J gene lost 3 bases, with 6 bases spanning the gap. The CDR3 has 13 residues. DNA for the CDR3: TGTGCCAGCAGTTTCGGGGATGGAAACACCATATATTTT. It codes for CASSFGDGNTIYF. Together with reference TRBV28 and TRBJ1-3, the CDR3 gives the full variable domain: DVKVTQSSRYLVKRTGEKVFLECVQDMDHENMFWYRQDPGLGLRLIYFSYDVKMKEKGDIPEGYSVSREKKERFSLILESASTNQTSMYLCASSFGDGNTIYFGEGSWLTVV.

J is TRBJ2-7 and V is TRBV9, with TRBD1 identical over 7 bases. The CDR3 contains 14 residues. Germline-derived CDR1 and CDR2 are SGDLS and YYNGEE. V shed 3 bases, J shed 2 bases, and the junction held 5 bases outside the gene matches. The CDR3 reads CASSGGQTAYEQYF. The DNA of the CDR3 is TGTGCCAGCAGCGGGGGACAGACTGCCTACGAGCAGTACTTC.

The chain links TRBV10-2 to TRBJ1-1; 7 bases map to TRBD1. Germline trimming cut 5 bases from V and 2 bases from J; bases unmatched to any gene: 2. The V gene's germline CDR1 is WSHSY and CDR2 SAAADI. This CDR3 comprises 13 residues. CDR3 in amino acids: CASSRQGNTEAFF. In DNA form, the CDR3 reads TGCGCCAGCAGTCGACAGGGTAACACTGAAGCTTTCTTT.

The sample holds a few counts of this clone. The J gene is TRBJ2-3, the V gene TRBV7-2; D perhaps matches TRBD2 (6 bases). V was trimmed by 0 bases and J by 2 bases, leaving 12 bases between them. The length of the CDR3 is 16 residues. Germline CDR1 is SGHTA and CDR2 is FQGNSA. As DNA, the CDR3 is TGTGCCAGCAGCTTAGCCCCACTAGCTCCCACAGATACGCAGTATTTT. Protein product: CASSLAPLAPTDTQYF.